The sequence of this TCR beta chain was determined in a study of T-cell reconstitution after alpha-beta-depleted transplantation in children. Study-wide findings and caveats: Reports say that about two months after transplant, the alpha-beta T cells came out of several hundred graft clones that had expanded. Surviving recipient T cells and intrathymic progenitors accounted for some patients' high TCRbeta diversity at day 60. The main origin of T-cell counts and diversity one year after transplant was newly produced T cells.

Unique molecular identifiers tagged the TCRbeta library. TCRdb itself ran the PCR reads through MiXCR, one entry per CDR3 protein. The table has 330,000 or so distinct CDR3 sequences, almost 8% seen once; the top ten hold approximately 9.1%. This clonotype was recorded many times. Its antigen remains unknown. V trimming: 4 bases; J trimming: 2 bases; junction bases outside the gene matches: 3. The CDR3 sequence is 14 residues long. The germline CDR1 and CDR2 sequences are SGDLS and YYNGEE. This receptor was taken from a female patient aged 2-10 years who had a stem cell transplant for Fanconi anemia, so the T cells may come from the graft donor. Specimen: peripheral blood, collected 360 days after TCRalphabeta/CD19-depleted stem cell transplant. The chain joins TRBV9 to TRBJ2-1; 7 bases map to TRBD1. DNA for the CDR3: TGTGCCAGCAGCCCAGACAGGGCCTACAATGAGCAGTTCTTC. This sequence encodes CASSPDRAYNEQFF.